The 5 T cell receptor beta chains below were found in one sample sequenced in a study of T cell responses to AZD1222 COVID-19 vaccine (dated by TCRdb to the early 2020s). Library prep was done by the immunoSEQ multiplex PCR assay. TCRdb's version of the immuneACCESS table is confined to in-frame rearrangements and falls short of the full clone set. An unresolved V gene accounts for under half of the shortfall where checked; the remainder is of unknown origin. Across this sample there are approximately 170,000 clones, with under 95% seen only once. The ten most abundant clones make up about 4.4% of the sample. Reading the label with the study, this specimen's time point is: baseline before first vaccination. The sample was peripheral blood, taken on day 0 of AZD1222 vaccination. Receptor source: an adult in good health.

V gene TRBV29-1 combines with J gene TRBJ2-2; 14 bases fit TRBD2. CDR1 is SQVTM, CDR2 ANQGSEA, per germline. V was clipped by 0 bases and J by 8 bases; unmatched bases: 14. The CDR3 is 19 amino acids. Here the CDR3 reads CSVEDRVLTSGRGSGELFF. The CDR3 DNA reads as TGCAGCGTTGAAGATAGGGTTTTGACTAGCGGGAGGGGGAGTGGGGAGCTGTTTTTT.

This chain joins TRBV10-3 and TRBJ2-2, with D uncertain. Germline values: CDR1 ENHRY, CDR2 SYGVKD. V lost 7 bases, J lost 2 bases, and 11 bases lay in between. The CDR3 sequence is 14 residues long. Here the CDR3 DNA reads TGTGCCATCAAACCCGGGCTTAACACCGGGGAGCTGTTTTTT. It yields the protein CAIKPGLNTGELFF.

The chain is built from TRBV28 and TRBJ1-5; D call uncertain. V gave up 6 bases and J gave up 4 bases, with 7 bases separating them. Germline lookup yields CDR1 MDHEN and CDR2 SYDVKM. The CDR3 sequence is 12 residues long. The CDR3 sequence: CASRPSNQPQHF. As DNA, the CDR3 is TGTGCCAGCAGACCTTCTAATCAGCCCCAGCATTTT.

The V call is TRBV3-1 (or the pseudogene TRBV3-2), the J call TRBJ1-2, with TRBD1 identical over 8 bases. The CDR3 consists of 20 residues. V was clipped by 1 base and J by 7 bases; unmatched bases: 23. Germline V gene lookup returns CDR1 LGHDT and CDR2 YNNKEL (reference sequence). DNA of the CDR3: TGTGCCAGCAGCCAAGTTTTTCAAGCATCCACCGGGACAGGTCGGAGTGGCTACACCTTC. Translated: CASSQVFQASTGTGRSGYTF.

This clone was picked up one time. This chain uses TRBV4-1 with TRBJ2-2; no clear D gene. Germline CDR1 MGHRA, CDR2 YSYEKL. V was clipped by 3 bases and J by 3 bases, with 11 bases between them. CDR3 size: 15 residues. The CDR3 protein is CASSHHMIHTGELFF. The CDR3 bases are TGCGCCAGCAGCCATCATATGATACACACCGGGGAGCTGTTTTTT.